These 25 T cell receptor beta chains were sequenced from one sample in a study of T cell responses to AZD1222 COVID-19 vaccine. Assay: immunoSEQ multiplex PCR; the TCRdb copy retains only in-frame clones and omits some. The sample lists some 100,000 clones, approximately 86% occurring once. The input for sequencing was peripheral blood, taken on day 0 of AZD1222 vaccination. The receptor set was obtained from an adult in good health.

DNA for the CDR3: TGTGCCAGCAGCACTTTGGCGGACTATGGCTACACCTTC. As protein: CASSTLADYGYTF. V gene TRBV28 combines with J gene TRBJ1-2, with D unclear. The germline CDR1 and CDR2 sequences are MDHEN and SYDVKM. V was cut by 6 bases and J by 3 bases, with 11 bases left in between. This CDR3 comprises 13 residues.

The V call is TRBV6-2 or TRBV6-3, the J call TRBJ1-1; D is possibly TRBD1 (5 bases). Per germline, CDR1 MNHEY and CDR2 SVGEGT. The CDR3 extends over 13 amino acids. V was trimmed by 2 bases and J by 4 bases, leaving 8 bases between them. The DNA of the CDR3 is TGTGCCAGCAGTTACGGGGGGACCACTGAAGCTTTCTTT. Translation: CASSYGGTTEAFF.

This clone was detected only once. The rearrangement joins TRBV20-1 to TRBJ1-4; a weak D match, TRBD1 (5 bases). This CDR3 is built from 13 residues. V lost 3 bases and J 6 bases, leaving 11 bases between the germline ends. From germline, CDR1 is DFQATT and CDR2 SNEGSKA (reference sequence). In DNA, the CDR3 is TGCAGTGCTAGTGAGGGGACCTATGAAAAACTGTTTTTT. This sequence encodes CSASEGTYEKLFF.

The chain has TRBV4-3 and TRBJ1-3; D is possibly TRBD1 (6 bases). V was shortened by 5 bases and J by 8 bases, with 22 bases between the two germline ends. This CDR3 has 16 residues. The V gene's germline CDR1 is LGHNA and CDR2 YSLEER. CDR3 in amino acids: CASSSRTGGAADTIYF. The CDR3, as DNA: TGCGCCAGCAGCTCCCGGACTGGGGGGGCAGCGGACACCATATATTTT.

The rearrangement joins TRBV6-5 to TRBJ2-7; D is possibly TRBD2 (6 bases). The CDR3 contains 13 residues. Germline V CDR1 and CDR2: MNHEY, SVGAGI. The V gene lost 5 bases and the J gene lost 2 bases, with 10 bases spanning the gap. In DNA, the CDR3 is TGTGCCAGCAGTCCCGGGACTCCCTACGAGCAGTACTTC. As protein: CASSPGTPYEQYF.

The rearrangement uses TRBV5-4 and TRBJ1-6, with D perhaps TRBD1 (5 bases). The germline V and J ends were trimmed by 2 bases and 7 bases, with 13 bases remaining between them. Germline values: CDR1 SGHNT, CDR2 YYREEE (reference sequence). The CDR3 runs to 15 residues. This chain's CDR3 is CASSFTGSGNSPLHF. The CDR3 DNA reads as TGTGCCAGCAGCTTCACAGGTTCGGGGAATTCACCCCTCCACTTT.

The CDR3 nucleotides are TGTGCCAGTTCTAGCGGCTCCTACGAGCAGTACTTC. This codes for CASSSGSYEQYF. The chain combines TRBV6-5 with TRBJ2-7, with 7 bases fitting TRBD2. CDR3 length: 12 amino acids. Losses at the gene ends were 9 bases for V and 0 bases for J; bases not matched to a gene: 2. The V gene's germline CDR1 is MNHEY and CDR2 SVGAGI.

The rearrangement joins TRBV28 to TRBJ1-3; 8 bases agree with TRBD1. Germline-derived CDR1 and CDR2 are MDHEN and SYDVKM. CDR3 size: 15 residues. Unmatched junction bases numbered 7, after V lost 5 bases and J lost 4 bases. This chain's CDR3 is CASSPRGRGGNTIYF. In nucleotides, the CDR3 is TGTGCCAGCAGTCCCAGGGGGCGCGGAGGAAACACCATATATTTT.

This clone was picked up a small number of times. The V call is TRBV7-9, the J call TRBJ2-2; 10 bases are shared with TRBD2. Looked up from germline, CDR1 is SEHNR and CDR2 is FQNEAQ (reference sequence). V trimming: 4 bases; J trimming: 4 bases; junction bases outside the gene matches: 12. The CDR3 is 18 amino acids. In nucleotides, the CDR3 is TGTGCCAGCAGCTCGGGTCGGCAGCGGGAGGGCGGCACCGGGGAGCTGTTTTTT. Its protein product is CASSSGRQREGGTGELFF.

The chain couples TRBV6-4 to TRBJ2-7, with 11 bases identical to TRBD2. There are 14 residues in the CDR3. V was pared by 5 bases and J by 2 bases, with 2 bases of the junction left unmatched. From germline, CDR1 is MRHNA and CDR2 SNTAGT. CDR3 nucleotide sequence: TGTGCCAGCAGTCGACTAGCGGGACCCTACGAGCAGTACTTC. It encodes CASSRLAGPYEQYF.

This clone occurred a few times. The rearrangement joins TRBV7-9 to TRBJ1-5, with D uncertain. The germline V gene encodes CDR1 SEHNR and CDR2 FQNEAQ (reference sequence). The CDR3 is 13 residues long. The ends were cut back, 5 bases at V and 5 bases at J, with 10 bases in the middle. The CDR3 DNA reads as TGTGCCAGCAGCCCGGGCCCCGATCAGCCCCAGCATTTT. Its protein product is CASSPGPDQPQHF.

V usage is TRBV5-1 and J usage is TRBJ1-1; 7 bases line up with TRBD1. The J segment lost 5 bases and the V segment lost 3 bases, leaving 13 bases of the junction unmatched. Germline V gene lookup returns CDR1 SGHRS and CDR2 YFSETQ. The CDR3 spans 16 residues. The CDR3 region is CASSSAIGGAETEAFF. Written as DNA, the CDR3 is TGCGCCAGCAGCTCGGCCATAGGGGGCGCTGAGACTGAAGCTTTCTTT.

This chain uses TRBV27 with TRBJ1-3; tentatively, D is TRBD1 (6 bases). The CDR3 sequence is 15 residues long. Trimming stripped 1 base from V and 8 bases from J, with 15 bases between. Germline V gives CDR1 MNHEY, CDR2 SMNVEV (reference sequence). This CDR3 is CASSLYSGGADTIYF. The CDR3 DNA is TGTGCCAGCAGTTTATATTCGGGGGGCGCAGACACCATATATTTT.

This clone was seen only a few times. V usage is TRBV4-2 and J usage is TRBJ2-2; D may be TRBD1 (5 bases). Germline values: CDR1 LGHNA, CDR2 YNFKEQ. The CDR3 totals 15 residues. V lost 3 bases and J 5 bases, leaving 13 bases between the germline ends. This CDR3 reads CASSQTRAGTGELFF. CDR3 nucleotides: TGTGCCAGCAGCCAGACTCGGGCAGGGACCGGGGAGCTGTTTTTT.

This clone was counted ten times or more. The chain links TRBV27 to TRBJ2-7; 7 nucleotides align to TRBD1. Germline assignment: CDR1 MNHEY and CDR2 SMNVEV (reference sequence). With 6 bases clipped from V and 0 bases from J, the junction kept 11 bases outside the gene matches. This CDR3 is built from 16 residues. The CDR3: CASSPPLTGPSYEQYF. CDR3 DNA: TGTGCCAGCAGCCCCCCCCTGACAGGGCCCTCCTACGAGCAGTACTTC.

The chain has TRBV5-1 and TRBJ1-1; TRBD1 might be the D (6 bases). This CDR3 comprises 14 residues. Trimming stripped 4 bases from V and 1 base from J, with 11 bases between. The germline V gene has CDR1 SGHRS and CDR2 YFSETQ. The CDR3 loop is CASSPGQWNTEAFF. The CDR3, as DNA: TGCGCCAGCAGCCCCGGACAGTGGAACACTGAAGCTTTCTTT.

The chain recombines TRBV7-9 with TRBJ1-2, with 8 bases fitting TRBD1. Trimming cost V 2 bases and J 5 bases; bases outside gene matches: 1. The CDR3 extends over 13 amino acids. In germline, CDR1 is SEHNR, CDR2 FQNEAQ (reference sequence). The CDR3 reads CASSLRTGYGYTF. CDR3 in DNA: TGTGCCAGCAGCTTACGGACAGGGTATGGCTACACCTTC.

This clone occurred once. The chain carries TRBV29-1 and TRBJ2-1; D possibly corresponds to TRBD2 (5 bases). V was pared by 7 bases and J by 0 bases, with 13 bases between. Germline CDR1 reads SQVTM; CDR2 reads ANQGSEA. This CDR3 comprises 14 residues. The CDR3 nucleotides are TGCAGCGGCTCGACTACCAGCTCCTACAATGAGCAGTTCTTC. This gives the protein CSGSTTSSYNEQFF.

The chain is built from TRBV5-5 and TRBJ2-1, with D perhaps given as TRBD1 or TRBD2 (6 bases each). The CDR3 consists of 11 residues. V lost 4 bases, J lost 10 bases, and 9 bases lay in between. CDR1 and CDR2 (germline): SGHKS, YYEKEE (reference sequence). The CDR3 sequence is CASSRGTEQFF. Written as DNA, the CDR3 is TGTGCCAGCAGCCGCGGGACAGAGCAGTTCTTC.

This clone has a single count. This sequence joins TRBV2 and TRBJ2-7, with D possibly TRBD2 on 5 matching bases. The CDR3 is 15 residues long. Trimming pared 6 bases from V and 7 bases from J, leaving 22 bases between. From germline, CDR1 is SNHLY and CDR2 FYNNEI. The CDR3 reads CASSSTPIGRREQYF. CDR3 nucleotide sequence: TGTGCCAGCAGCAGCACTCCGATAGGCCGGAGGGAGCAGTACTTC.

This clone occurred once. The chain has TRBV27 and TRBJ1-1; TRBD1 matches at 12 bases. This CDR3 region has 15 residues. The V segment lost 6 bases and the J segment 7 bases; nucleotides outside the gene matches: 9. The germline gives CDR1 MNHEY, CDR2 SMNVEV (reference sequence). CDR3 sequence reads: CASSKPGQGAFEAFF. CDR3 nucleotide sequence: TGTGCCAGCAGCAAACCGGGACAGGGGGCCTTTGAAGCTTTCTTT.

CDR3 in amino acids: CASSFDRGTSNSNQPQHF. CDR3 DNA: TGTGCCAGCAGTTTTGACAGGGGGACCTCGAATAGCAATCAGCCCCAGCATTTT. V and J are TRBV6-2 or TRBV6-3 and TRBJ1-5; 9 bases are shared with TRBD1. The ends lost 4 bases at V and 0 bases at J; junction bases unmatched: 10. CDR1 and CDR2 (germline): MNHEY, SVGEGT. The CDR3 length is 18 residues.

The chain links TRBV28 to TRBJ1-1; 9 positions match TRBD1. This CDR3 comprises 14 residues. V lost 6 bases to trimming and J lost 5 bases; unmatched junction nucleotides: 7. Per the germline V gene, CDR1 is MDHEN and CDR2 is SYDVKM. The CDR3 region has the DNA TGTGCCAGCAGGGGCGGGACAGGGCGGACTGAAGCTTTCTTT. Translating gives CASRGGTGRTEAFF.

The genes are TRBV6-5 and TRBJ1-6; D is possibly TRBD1 (6 bases). Germline CDR1 is MNHEY and CDR2 is SVGAGI. The ends were cut back, 2 bases at V and 6 bases at J, with 14 bases in the middle. CDR3 length: 16 residues. The CDR3 protein is CASSYAPGGPNSPLHF. In nucleotides, the CDR3 is TGTGCCAGCAGTTACGCCCCGGGGGGGCCTAATTCACCCCTCCACTTT.

This chain uses TRBV28 with TRBJ1-2; D not resolved. The V gene's germline CDR1 is MDHEN and CDR2 SYDVKM. CDR3 length: 13 amino acids. With 3 bases removed from V and 8 bases from J, the gap between germline ends came to 13 bases. CDR3 sequence: CASSLARTSGYTF. Written as DNA, the CDR3 is TGTGCCAGCAGTTTGGCCAGAACGTCGGGCTACACCTTC.